These 21 T cell receptor beta chains originate from one sample sequenced in a study of technical replicates of blood from several donors. Only in-frame clones appear in the TCRdb table, and some are missing; sequencing was by immunoSEQ multiplex PCR. The repertoire consists of over 50,000 clones, with 75% to 90% occurring once and the leading ten covering 4% to 5.5%. The sequenced sample was PBMCs. These receptors were taken from a human donor in good health. Some clones in this sample may be carry-over from other donors' samples.

The chain has TRBV7-8 and TRBJ2-7; TRBD2 matches 8 bases. Trimming cost V 3 bases and J 6 bases; bases outside gene matches: 13. This CDR3 is 16 amino acids long. From germline, CDR1 is SGHVS and CDR2 FQNEAQ. The CDR3 loop is CASSFLSSGSLVEQYF. The CDR3, as DNA: TGTGCCAGCAGCTTCTTATCCAGCGGGAGTCTCGTCGAGCAGTACTTC.

The J gene is TRBJ2-1, the V gene TRBV11-2; 8 bases map to TRBD2. This CDR3 spans 12 amino acids. CDR1 and CDR2 from the germline V gene are SGHAT and FQNNGV. V shed 3 bases and J 12 bases; nucleotides not matched to a gene: 4. The chain's CDR3 is CASSLGTSGQFF. CDR3 nucleotides: TGTGCCAGCAGCTTGGGTACTAGCGGGCAGTTCTTC.

The V gene is TRBV7-2, the J gene TRBJ1-2; 9 bases are a match to TRBD1. The V gene's germline CDR1 is SGHTA and CDR2 FQGNSA. The CDR3 is 15 residues long. V was clipped by 4 bases and J by 4 bases; unmatched bases: 7. CDR3 sequence (DNA): TGTGCCAGCAGCTCCGGGGACAGGGCAATCTATGGCTACACCTTC. As protein: CASSSGDRAIYGYTF.

This clone was seen once. J is TRBJ1-5 and V is TRBV7-2; maybe TRBD1 (6 bases). The V end was cut by 1 base, the J end by 6 bases, with 13 bases between. The germline CDR1 and CDR2 sequences are SGHTA and FQGNSA. The CDR3 is made up of 15 amino acids. CDR3 in amino acids: CASSLDAGGGQPQHF. The CDR3 nucleotides read TGTGCCAGCAGCTTAGATGCTGGGGGCGGTCAGCCCCAGCATTTT.

The CDR3 reads CASSNRVQGVMETQYF. DNA for the CDR3: TGTGCCAGCAGCAACCGGGTGCAGGGGGTTATGGAGACCCAGTACTTC. The V call is TRBV7-8, the J call TRBJ2-5, with TRBD1 identical over 7 bases. The V segment lost 5 bases and the J segment 5 bases; nucleotides outside the gene matches: 14. Germline CDR1 and CDR2: SGHVS and FQNEAQ. CDR3 length equals 16 residues.

The chain joins TRBV2 to TRBJ2-1; a possible D gene is TRBD2 (7 bases). In germline, CDR1 is SNHLY, CDR2 FYNNEI. V shed 6 bases and J shed 9 bases, with 18 bases lying between them. The CDR3 spans 14 residues. This chain's CDR3 is CASSGLGGLSEQFF. In nucleotides, the CDR3 is TGTGCCAGCAGCGGACTAGGGGGTTTGAGTGAGCAGTTCTTC.

CDR3 sequence reads: CASSDARGVSYEQYF. The CDR3 bases are TGTGCCAGCAGTGACGCTCGGGGTGTCTCCTACGAGCAGTACTTC. The chain is built from TRBV25-1 and TRBJ2-7; tentative D call: TRBD2 (5 bases). Trimming left V 3 bases short and J 0 bases short, with 12 bases between. The CDR3 covers 15 residues. The germline CDR1 and CDR2 sequences are MGHDK and SYGVNS.

The chain has TRBV5-1 and TRBJ1-1; the D is unclear. V lost 0 bases to trimming and J lost 1 base, with 4 bases between them. Per the germline V gene, CDR1 is SGHRS and CDR2 is YFSETQ. The CDR3 runs 13 residues. CDR3 in DNA: TGCGCCAGCAGCTTGGCCTGGAACACTGAAGCTTTCTTT. Its protein product is CASSLAWNTEAFF. Drawing the rest from reference TRBV5-1 and TRBJ1-1, the complete variable domain is KAGVTQTPRYLIKTRGQQVTLSCSPISGHRSVSWYQQTPGQGLQFLFEYFSETQRNKGNFPGRFSGRQFSNSRSEMNVSTLELGDSALYLCASSLAWNTEAFFGQGTRLTVV.

The J gene is TRBJ2-1, the V gene TRBV7-3; 12 bases agree with TRBD2. The germline gives CDR1 SGHTA, CDR2 FQGTGA. The CDR3 is made up of 15 amino acids. After removal of 3 bases from V and 7 bases from J, the junction contained 4 bases not matched to a gene. The CDR3 spells CASSFFTSGRNEQFF. Written as DNA, the CDR3 is TGTGCCAGCAGCTTTTTTACTAGCGGGAGGAATGAGCAGTTCTTC.

The chain combines TRBV2 with TRBJ2-2; TRBD1 aligns across 9 bases. The CDR3 is 16 amino acids. With V trimmed by 5 bases and J by 2 bases, 6 bases remained unmatched. From germline, CDR1 is SNHLY and CDR2 FYNNEI. The CDR3 region has the DNA TGTGCCAGCAGTCACCCGACAGGGGGTAACACCGGGGAGCTGTTTTTT. It is translated as CASSHPTGGNTGELFF.

This clone was seen a single time. The CDR3 is CASSLGTLASTNEQFF. The CDR3 DNA reads TGCGCCAGCAGCTTAGGGACGCTAGCGTCGACCAATGAGCAGTTCTTC. The J gene is TRBJ2-1, the V gene TRBV5-1; the D gene is possibly TRBD2 (6 bases). Trimming left V 2 bases short and J 6 bases short, with 18 bases between. Germline CDR1 SGHRS, CDR2 YFSETQ. CDR3 length: 16 residues. The entire variable domain, with the rest obtained from reference TRBV5-1 and TRBJ2-1, is as follows: KAGVTQTPRYLIKTRGQQVTLSCSPISGHRSVSWYQQTPGQGLQFLFEYFSETQRNKGNFPGRFSGRQFSNSRSEMNVSTLELGDSALYLCASSLGTLASTNEQFFGPGTRLTVL.

This clone has only a few counts. The J gene is TRBJ2-2, the V gene TRBV10-2, with 13 bases lining up with TRBD2. After removal of 6 bases from V and 3 bases from J, the junction contained 10 bases not matched to a gene. CDR1 WSHSY and CDR2 SAAADI come from the germline V gene. CDR3 length equals 18 residues. The CDR3 DNA sequence: TGCGCCAGCAGGAAACTAGCGGGAGGGCCGGGATACACCGGGGAGCTGTTTTTT. As protein: CASRKLAGGPGYTGELFF.

The chain has TRBV5-1 and TRBJ2-1; weak D call: TRBD2 (5 bases). With 0 bases removed from V and 12 bases from J, the gap between germline ends came to 16 bases. The CDR3 is 14 amino acids. Germline-derived CDR1 and CDR2 are SGHRS and YFSETQ. CDR3 sequence (DNA): TGCGCCAGCAGCTTGGGGACTCCCCCATTCGGGCAGTTCTTC. Its translation: CASSLGTPPFGQFF.

CDR3 in amino acids: CASRGLAGITDTQYF. For the CDR3, the DNA is TGTGCCAGCAGAGGACTAGCGGGTATCACAGATACGCAGTATTTT. The rearrangement links TRBV2 to TRBJ2-3; 11 bases agree with TRBD2. V gave up 6 bases and J gave up 2 bases; unmatched junction bases: 4. The CDR3 contains 15 residues. Germline CDR1 is SNHLY and CDR2 is FYNNEI.

V gene TRBV6-5 combines with J gene TRBJ2-7; the D gene is possibly TRBD1 (6 bases). Trimming pared 7 bases from V and 4 bases from J, leaving 20 bases between. Germline-derived CDR1 and CDR2 are MNHEY and SVGAGI. The CDR3 has 15 residues. CDR3: CASTLTQGIAYEQYF. Written as DNA, the CDR3 is TGTGCCAGCACTCTAACCCAGGGGATAGCGTACGAGCAGTACTTC.

The rearrangement links TRBV30 to TRBJ2-1; D remains ambiguous. Germline CDR1 GTSNPN, CDR2 SVGIG (reference sequence). V was trimmed by 0 bases and J by 6 bases, leaving 9 bases between them. The CDR3 extends over 13 amino acids. Written as DNA, the CDR3 is TGTGCCTGGAGTGTAACGGTTGTCAATGAGCAGTTCTTC. Translating gives CAWSVTVVNEQFF.

V gene TRBV7-9 combines with J gene TRBJ1-1, with D maybe TRBD1 (5 bases). Looked up from germline, CDR1 is SEHNR and CDR2 is FQNEAQ (reference sequence). V lost 4 bases, J lost 1 base, and 10 bases lay in between. CDR3 length: 14 amino acids. Here the CDR3 DNA reads TGTGCCAGCAGCTCGGGACTGCGGAACACTGAAGCTTTCTTT. Translating it yields CASSSGLRNTEAFF.

This sequence joins TRBV6-1 and TRBJ2-3, with 7 bases that match TRBD2. Trimming cost V 3 bases and J 1 base; bases outside gene matches: 4. The V gene's germline CDR1 is MNHNS and CDR2 SASEGT. The CDR3 has 15 amino acids. The CDR3 reads CASSDGGGRTDTQYF. As DNA, the CDR3 is TGTGCCAGCAGTGATGGGGGAGGGCGCACAGATACGCAGTATTTT.

The chain carries TRBV5-1 and TRBJ2-7; 7 positions match TRBD1. This CDR3 contains 12 residues. Germline CDR1 and CDR2: SGHRS and YFSETQ. The V segment lost 0 bases and the J segment 6 bases; nucleotides outside the gene matches: 0. CDR3 nucleotides: TGCGCCAGCAGCTTGGCAGGGGGCGAGCAGTACTTC. As protein: CASSLAGGEQYF.

J is TRBJ2-3 and V is TRBV5-4; 11 positions match TRBD2. CDR3 length: 18 amino acids. J lost 6 bases, V lost 1 base, and 13 bases had no gene match. Germline loops: CDR1 SGHNT, CDR2 YYREEE (reference sequence). DNA of the CDR3: TGTGCCAGCAGCTTGACACTAGCGGGAGTGGGCTGGGAGGATACGCAGTATTTT. Translating gives CASSLTLAGVGWEDTQYF.

CDR3 coding DNA: TGTGCCAGTAAAAGCGAGGGTGTGTTTGAGCAGTTCTTC. Encoded protein: CASKSEGVFEQFF. This chain links TRBV19 with TRBJ2-1; a possible D gene is TRBD2 (5 bases). CDR1 is LNHDA and CDR2 is SQIVND in the germline V gene (reference sequence). This CDR3 spans 13 amino acids. V lost 7 bases and J 9 bases, leaving 16 bases between the germline ends.